These 7 T cell receptor beta chains originate from one sample sequenced in a study of identical twins. TCRdb redid the calling of the 5' RACE reads with MiXCR, one entry per CDR3 protein. In the table there are approximately 490,000 distinct CDR3 sequences, about a fifth of which are singletons. Another study also made use of these data, one on yellow fever vaccine responses in identical twins.

Input material: CD4+ T cells sorted from blood. These receptors were taken from a woman aged 18-30 years in good health.

This chain joins TRBV15 and TRBJ2-3; no clear D. Trimming pared 0 bases from V and 2 bases from J, leaving 12 bases between. Per the germline V gene, CDR1 is LNHNV and CDR2 is YYDKDF (reference sequence). The CDR3 consists of 16 residues. The CDR3 DNA reads TGTGCCACCAGCAGAGAGGCCCGATCCTCCACAGATACGCAGTATTTT. Its translation is CATSREARSSTDTQYF.

This clonotype was seen more than once but under ten times. The chain couples TRBV19 to TRBJ1-1, with D unclear. CDR3 length: 13 amino acids. The germline gives CDR1 LNHDA, CDR2 SQIVND (reference sequence). V was trimmed by 7 bases and J by 5 bases, leaving 14 bases between them. The CDR3 nucleotides read TGTGCCAGTACCAGAGGTGGTTTTACTGAAGCTTTCTTT. Translating gives CASTRGGFTEAFF.

The chain has TRBV20-1 and TRBJ2-1, with 10 positions matching TRBD2. V lost 5 bases to trimming and J lost 6 bases; unmatched junction nucleotides: 7. The germline gives CDR1 DFQATT, CDR2 SNEGSKA (reference sequence). The CDR3 has 14 residues. CDR3 loop: CSASPGTSANEQFF. The CDR3 nucleotides read TGCAGTGCTTCCCCCGGGACTAGCGCCAATGAGCAGTTCTTC.

This clonotype was seen a handful of times. This chain uses TRBV7-2 with TRBJ2-5; TRBD1 might be the D (7 bases). Germline lookup yields CDR1 SGHTA and CDR2 FQGNSA. V dropped 7 bases and J dropped 2 bases, with 23 bases sitting between them. CDR3 size: 17 residues. The CDR3 DNA sequence: TGTGCCAGCACCCCGGTATACAGGGGAGGAGGGCAAGAGACCCAGTACTTC. Protein sequence: CASTPVYRGGGQETQYF.

This clonotype appeared a few times. V is TRBV4-1 and J is TRBJ2-6; the match to TRBD2 covers 7 bases. The length of the CDR3 is 16 residues. In germline, CDR1 is MGHRA, CDR2 YSYEKL. V lost 8 bases, J lost 13 bases, and 20 bases stayed unmatched. The CDR3 here is CASGLNHREASRVLTF. DNA for the CDR3: TGCGCCAGCGGCTTAAATCATCGGGAGGCCTCACGTGTCCTGACTTTC.

This clonotype was observed a few times. The V gene is TRBV12-3 or TRBV12-4, the J gene TRBJ2-3; the D gene is possibly TRBD2 (6 bases). The CDR3 is made up of 14 amino acids. V was shortened by 4 bases and J by 4 bases, with 12 bases between the two germline ends. The CDR3 loop is CASSSGLPADTQYF. The CDR3 coding sequence is TGTGCCAGCAGTTCCGGACTACCGGCAGATACGCAGTATTTT.

V is TRBV6-5 and J is TRBJ2-7; 8 positions agree with TRBD2. This CDR3 is built from 16 residues. J gave up 2 bases and V 0 bases, and 6 bases lay outside the gene matches. The V gene's germline CDR1 is MNHEY and CDR2 SVGAGI. The CDR3 loop is CASSYSASGLTYEQYF. For the CDR3, the DNA is TGTGCCAGCAGTTACTCGGCTAGCGGGTTAACCTACGAGCAGTACTTC.